One and the same sample provided the 4 T cell receptor beta chains below, sequenced in a study of blood T cell repertoires in COVID-19. Data came from immunoSEQ multiplex PCR; TCRdb stores just in-frame clones and leaves some out. The sample contains about 200,000 clones, roughly 84% of which appear only once. Input material: peripheral blood. All receptors come from a woman of 80 years or more with acute or convalescent COVID-19.

This sequence joins TRBV27 and TRBJ2-7; 8 bases line up with TRBD2. Germline V gives CDR1 MNHEY, CDR2 SMNVEV (reference sequence). The J segment lost 3 bases and the V segment lost 2 bases, leaving 3 bases of the junction unmatched. This CDR3 comprises 14 residues. CDR3: CASSLREGDYEQYF. Written as DNA, the CDR3 is TGTGCCAGCAGTTTACGGGAGGGCGACTACGAGCAGTACTTC.

The chain employs TRBV15 and TRBJ2-5; TRBD1 agrees at 7 bases. Trimming removed 6 bases from V and 2 bases from J; junction bases left unmatched: 9. Germline values: CDR1 LNHNV, CDR2 YYDKDF (reference sequence). The CDR3 length is 15 residues. CDR3 DNA: TGTGCCACCAGAGGGGGCCTTCTCGCACAAGAGACCCAGTACTTC. Amino acids: CATRGGLLAQETQYF. The full variable domain, rest sourced from reference TRBV15 and TRBJ2-5, is DAMVIQNPRYQVTQFGKPVTLSCSQTLNHNVMYWYQQKSSQAPKLLFHYYDKDFNNEADTPDNFQSRRPNTSFCFLDIRSPGLGDTAMYLCATRGGLLAQETQYFGPGTRLLVL.

CDR3 loop: CASSYETDTQYF. The CDR3 DNA reads as TGTGCCAGCAGTTACGAGACAGATACGCAGTATTTT. The genes are TRBV6-6 and TRBJ2-3; unclear D gene. Germline CDR1 reads MNHNY; CDR2 reads SVGAGI (reference sequence). The CDR3 loop spans 12 amino acids. V was pared by 2 bases and J by 3 bases, with 3 bases between.

The gene calls are TRBV24-1 and TRBJ2-7; TRBD1 matches at 7 bases. In germline, CDR1 is KGHDR, CDR2 SFDVKD. With V trimmed by 3 bases and J by 2 bases, 6 bases remained unmatched. The CDR3 sequence is 15 residues long. CDR3 bases: TGTGCCACCAGTGATAGACAGGGATCCACCTACGAGCAGTACTTC. Its translation: CATSDRQGSTYEQYF.